This T cell receptor beta chain was observed in a study of blood T cell repertoires in COVID-19. Individuals aged roughly 18 to 95 years were recruited from roughly 22 US areas. The CDR3 is made up of 16 amino acids. The junction had 5 bases not matched to a gene; V was cut back by 3 bases and J by 0 bases. CDR1 and CDR2 (germline): SGDLS, YYNGEE. Here immunoSEQ multiplex PCR was the method, and the copy in TCRdb shows in-frame clones only, minus some. The table records approximately 140,000 clones, less than 90% of them present only once. This receptor was obtained from a woman between 45 and 65 years old who had recovered from COVID-19. The rearrangement uses TRBV9 and TRBJ1-4, with TRBD1 identical over 7 bases. The specimen was PBMCs or T cells enriched from blood (not recorded which). The CDR3 region is CASSAGTAATNEKLFF. CDR3 coding DNA: TGTGCCAGCAGCGCCGGGACAGCAGCAACTAATGAAAAACTGTTTTTT.